The sequence of this T cell receptor beta chain was determined in a study of T cells after yellow fever vaccination. As to this clonotype: Its specificity is not known.

Each CDR3 protein is one row after TCRdb ran MiXCR on the 5' RACE reads. There are under 300,000 distinct CDR3 sequences in the sample; 10% to 15% occur only once, and 0.4% to 0.55% lies in the top ten. V was cut by 8 bases and J by 0 bases, with 23 bases left in between. The CDR3 is made up of 17 amino acids. Germline V gene sequence: CDR1 GTSNPN, CDR2 SVGIG (reference sequence). Notes on the study in general: Only a small proportion of the clonotypes turned up in both the CD4 and the CD8 compartments, likely arising from convergent recombination. Bulk-population clonotypes that are abundant could appear as contaminants in FACS-sorted repertoires. Peak timing came faster in the weaker secondary response, day 5 versus 15. Among primary-vaccination clones, most reappeared after the booster, at about 95% for CD4 and about 90% for CD8.

The sample consisted of CD4+ T cells sorted from PBMCs, taken 45 days after the yellow fever booster vaccination. The chain uses TRBV30 and TRBJ1-5; possible D gene TRBD1, 6 bases. The clonotype was recovered from a man younger than 45 who received the YFV17D yellow fever vaccine. CDR3 sequence: CARGKTGMEYSNQPQHF. Here the CDR3 DNA reads TGTGCCCGAGGGAAAACAGGGATGGAATATAGCAATCAGCCCCAGCATTTT.